This T cell receptor (beta chain) comes out of a study of CD8 T cells in ankylosing spondylitis. General study results and limits: Clones that were linked to disease were CD8+ and were relatively rare in peripheral blood.

As to this clonotype: Its antigen is undetermined.

This CDR3 comprises 12 residues. The V segment lost 8 bases and the J segment 4 bases; nucleotides outside the gene matches: 1. Per the germline V gene, CDR1 is LNHDA and CDR2 is SQIVND (reference sequence). TCRdb re-analysed the 5' RACE reads in MiXCR, keeping a single row per CDR3 protein. The sample holds 150,000 to 250,000 distinct CDR3 sequences, about 13% seen once. Sequencing was done on a sample of blood, either unsorted or a sorted T cell fraction (not recorded which). The source is a male donor with ankylosing spondylitis or in good health (not recorded which). The rearrangement links TRBV19 to TRBJ2-1; TRBD2 matches at 8 bases. The CDR3 coding sequence is TGTGCCAGTGCGGGGGGATACAATGAGCAGTTCTTC. Amino acids: CASAGGYNEQFF.